This T cell receptor beta chain appears in the sequencing data of a study of molecular identifiers for immune sequencing clone quantification. As for the study in general: The replicates split RNA from about 20,000 or 100,000 naive CD8 cells five ways and sequenced four. Study outcomes and limitations: Effector cells had over 98% of their molecules in clones above 20 RNA copies, while naive cells had under 1%.

TCRdb recomputed calls from the PCR reads with MiXCR, one row per CDR3 protein. This sample has roughly 93,000 distinct CDR3 sequences; around 25% occur once, and the top ten carry approximately 0.78%. The table lists this clonotype with many counts. Its cognate antigen is unknown. J gave up 6 bases and V 0 bases, and 16 bases lay outside the gene matches. The CDR3 contains 19 residues. Construction of naive CD8 libraries employed roughly 20,000 to 1,000,000 sorted cells together with 10%, 30% or 50% RNA. Sample: naive CD8+ T cells from blood, with Jurkat cell RNA spiked in. Subset here: FACS-sorted CD8+CD4-CCR7+CD45RA+ naive T cells. This TCR derives from a human donor in good health. Some libraries in this study had Jurkat cell RNA spiked in. V is TRBV12-3 or TRBV12-4 and J is TRBJ2-3; 9 positions agree with TRBD2. CDR3 residues: CASSLAHPFSGSGLDTQYF. The CDR3 coding sequence is TGTGCCAGCAGTTTAGCCCACCCCTTTAGCGGGAGTGGTCTGGATACGCAGTATTTT.